This record covers a single TCR beta chain. Its antigen is not known. The CDR3 covers 15 residues. Germline V gene sequence: CDR1 SQVTM, CDR2 ANQGSEA. V was trimmed by 1 base and J by 0 bases, leaving 10 bases between them. Molecular barcoding with unique molecular identifiers was used for the TCRbeta library. TCRdb ran MiXCR on the PCR reads and lists one entry per CDR3 protein. The sample has about 980,000 distinct CDR3 sequences; 25% to 30% are singletons. The data were taken from a study of T-cell reconstitution after alpha-beta-depleted transplantation in children. Regarding the study as a whole: T-cell counts and diversity were attributed mostly to newly produced T cells one year after transplant. Expanded graft clones, several hundred of them, were reportedly the source of alpha-beta T cells about two months after transplant. Where some patients showed high TCRbeta diversity at day 60, it came from recipient T cells and thymic progenitors that had survived.

Source: PBMCs, mostly from graft donor cells, taken 360 days after TCRalphabeta/CD19-depleted stem cell transplant. The sequence came from a boy under three years old who had a stem cell transplant for SCID, so the T cells may come from the graft donor. V gene TRBV29-1 combines with J gene TRBJ1-3; TRBD1 is a possible D gene (5 bases). The CDR3 nucleotides read TGCAGCGTTGAAGGGACACCTGTCTCTGGAAACACCATATATTTT. Encoded protein: CSVEGTPVSGNTIYF.